A single sample gave rise to the 18 T cell receptor beta chains below, sequenced in a study of OX40 agonist ivuxolimab in advanced cancers. Here immunoSEQ multiplex PCR was the method, and the copy in TCRdb shows in-frame clones only, minus some. The table lists over 80,000 clones, about 93% of them singletons. The sample in question was CD4+ or CD8+ T cells sorted from blood, obtained in a trial of the OX40 agonist ivuxolimab. These receptors were taken from an adult with an advanced solid tumor such as melanoma, head and neck, liver or kidney cancer.

The chain employs TRBV2 and TRBJ1-2; D ambiguous. V gave up 4 bases and J gave up 7 bases, with 7 bases separating them. This CDR3 contains 11 residues. Germline CDR1 is SNHLY and CDR2 is FYNNEI. CDR3 sequence: CASSGNFGYTF. In DNA form, the CDR3 reads TGTGCCAGCAGTGGGAATTTTGGCTACACCTTC.

The chain carries TRBV30 and TRBJ2-2, with 13 bases aligning to TRBD2. V shed 2 bases, J shed 7 bases, and the junction held 7 bases outside the gene matches. The V gene's germline CDR1 is GTSNPN and CDR2 SVGIG (reference sequence). CDR3 length equals 16 residues. In nucleotides, the CDR3 is TGTGCCTGGAGTCCCGGACTAGCGGGAGTGGGCGGGGAGCTGTTTTTT. Translation gives CAWSPGLAGVGGELFF.

V is TRBV28 and J is TRBJ2-2; possibly TRBD2 for D (6 bases). Germline assignment: CDR1 MDHEN and CDR2 SYDVKM. The CDR3 totals 15 residues. V shed 5 bases and J shed 1 base, with 11 bases lying between them. CDR3 DNA sequence: TGTGCCAGCAGTCTCCACGGGAGGAACACCGGGGAGCTGTTTTTT. Protein sequence: CASSLHGRNTGELFF. The variable domain in full, with the rest retrieved from reference TRBV28 and TRBJ2-2, is DVKVTQSSRYLVKRTGEKVFLECVQDMDHENMFWYRQDPGLGLRLIYFSYDVKMKEKGDIPEGYSVSREKKERFSLILESASTNQTSMYLCASSLHGRNTGELFFGEGSRLTVL.

The gene calls are TRBV28 and TRBJ1-2; TRBD1 might be the D (5 bases). This CDR3 has 15 residues. Trimming left V 8 bases short and J 6 bases short, with 22 bases between. Germline CDR1 is MDHEN and CDR2 is SYDVKM. Here the CDR3 DNA reads TGTGCCAGCTGGGATTCCGGGGGATCGAGAAATGGCTACACCTTC. Its translation: CASWDSGGSRNGYTF.

The chain has TRBV28 and TRBJ2-3; possible D gene TRBD2, 6 bases. Germline V CDR1 and CDR2: MDHEN, SYDVKM. The CDR3 is 16 residues long. Trimming removed 4 bases at V and 1 base at J, with 15 bases between. DNA of the CDR3: TGTGCCAGCAGTTCTCACCCGGGAGACGGCACAGATACGCAGTATTTT. It encodes CASSSHPGDGTDTQYF.

The chain is built from TRBV4-1 and TRBJ2-3; D may be TRBD1 or TRBD2 (5 bases each). The V gene lost 4 bases and the J gene lost 2 bases, with 16 bases spanning the gap. There are 16 residues in the CDR3. Germline values: CDR1 MGHRA, CDR2 YSYEKL. The CDR3 DNA sequence: TGCGCCAGCAGCCCCCCAGGGAGACGGAACACAGATACGCAGTATTTT. Residues: CASSPPGRRNTDTQYF.

This clone was counted once. The CDR3 spells CASQEGQGYEKLFF. In DNA, the CDR3 is TGTGCCAGCCAGGAGGGACAGGGTTATGAAAAACTGTTTTTT. The chain has TRBV19 and TRBJ1-4; TRBD1 matches at 9 bases. After removal of 9 bases from V and 6 bases from J, the junction contained 8 bases not matched to a gene. CDR1 and CDR2 (germline): LNHDA, SQIVND (reference sequence). This CDR3 has 14 residues.

J is TRBJ1-2 and V is TRBV19; D remains ambiguous. The V and J ends lost 1 base and 0 bases respectively, with 9 bases between them. CDR3 size: 15 residues. Germline CDR1 LNHDA, CDR2 SQIVND (reference sequence). This CDR3 reads CASSIATRANYGYTF. The DNA for the CDR3 is TGTGCCAGTAGTATAGCCACAAGAGCTAACTATGGCTACACCTTC.

The rearrangement joins TRBV6-5 to TRBJ1-1, with TRBD1 matching 7 bases. The CDR3 sequence is 16 residues long. Germline trimming cut 3 bases from V and 11 bases from J; bases unmatched to any gene: 18. Germline assignment: CDR1 MNHEY and CDR2 SVGAGI. The CDR3 loop reads CASSYEWRDSRTRAFF. The CDR3 DNA reads as TGTGCCAGCAGTTATGAATGGAGGGACAGCCGAACACGGGCTTTCTTT.

The chain recombines TRBV19 with TRBJ1-5, with D hard to call. This CDR3 has 14 amino acids. V was clipped by 1 base and J by 2 bases, with 6 bases between them. Germline CDR1 is LNHDA and CDR2 is SQIVND (reference sequence). CDR3 region: CASSIGEGNQPQHF. CDR3 nucleotides: TGTGCCAGTAGTATAGGAGAGGGCAATCAGCCCCAGCATTTT.

The chain has TRBV7-2 and TRBJ1-1, with D unresolved. The germline V gene encodes CDR1 SGHTA and CDR2 FQGNSA. V gave up 7 bases and J gave up 3 bases, with 21 bases separating them. The CDR3 has 16 amino acids. CDR3 nucleotide sequence: TGTGCCAGCATCCCGAGCCTAGAGGGAGGGTACACTGAAGCTTTCTTT. The encoded protein is CASIPSLEGGYTEAFF. The complete variable domain, with remaining parts taken from reference TRBV7-2 and TRBJ1-1, reads GAGVSQSPSNKVTEKGKDVELRCDPISGHTALYWYRQSLGQGLEFLIYFQGNSAPDKSGLPSDRFSAERTGGSVSTLTIQRTQQEDSAVYLCASIPSLEGGYTEAFFGQGTRLTVV.

The chain recombines TRBV19 with TRBJ2-4; 13 nucleotides agree with TRBD2. Germline V lookup: CDR1 LNHDA, CDR2 SQIVND (reference sequence). The V and J ends lost 6 bases and 0 bases, in that order; junction bases with no gene match: 8. CDR3 size: 18 residues. CDR3 sequence: CASSSRGLAGVAKNIQYF. The CDR3 bases are TGTGCCAGTAGCAGTCGAGGACTAGCGGGAGTAGCCAAAAACATTCAGTACTTC.

The genes are TRBV28 and TRBJ2-7; 14 nucleotides align to TRBD2. With V trimmed by 11 bases and J by 2 bases, 5 bases remained unmatched. The CDR3 loop spans 14 amino acids. CDR1 MDHEN and CDR2 SYDVKM come from the germline V gene. CDR3 in amino acids: CAVGTSGSPYEQYF. CDR3 nucleotide sequence: TGTGCCGTTGGGACTAGCGGGAGTCCCTACGAGCAGTACTTC.

The rearrangement joins TRBV9 to TRBJ1-4; 7 bases line up with TRBD1. The length of the CDR3 is 18 residues. CDR1 and CDR2 from the germline V gene are SGDLS and YYNGEE. The V and J ends lost 3 bases and 7 bases, in that order; junction bases with no gene match: 18. The CDR3 spells CASSESPLLQGTSEKLFF. In DNA form, the CDR3 reads TGTGCCAGCAGCGAAAGCCCCCTCCTACAGGGGACGAGTGAAAAACTGTTTTTT. The complete variable domain, with remaining parts taken from reference TRBV9 and TRBJ1-4, reads DSGVTQTPKHLITATGQRVTLRCSPRSGDLSVYWYQQSLDQGLQFLIQYYNGEERAKGNILERFSAQQFPDLHSELNLSSLELGDSALYFCASSESPLLQGTSEKLFFGSGTQLSVL.

The chain employs TRBV6-6 and TRBJ1-1, with TRBD1 as a possible D gene (6 bases). V was clipped by 7 bases and J by 1 base, with 13 bases between them. The V gene's germline CDR1 is MNHNY and CDR2 SVGAGI (reference sequence). The CDR3 is 14 amino acids. The CDR3 is CASKRDTWNTEAFF. The CDR3 bases are TGTGCCAGCAAAAGGGACACTTGGAACACTGAAGCTTTCTTT.

The chain carries TRBV7-2 and TRBJ2-1; TRBD2 aligns across 8 bases. Trimming at V came to 5 bases and at J to 7 bases, leaving 10 bases not matched to a gene. CDR1 and CDR2 from the germline V gene are SGHTA and FQGNSA. The CDR3 totals 15 residues. CDR3 in DNA: TGTGCCAGCAGCGGCGTGGCGGGAGGCTGGAATGAGCAGTTCTTC. Translating gives CASSGVAGGWNEQFF.

The gene calls are TRBV28 and TRBJ2-3; D gene ambiguous. Trimming left V 5 bases short and J 2 bases short, with 8 bases between. The CDR3 consists of 13 residues. CDR1 and CDR2 (germline): MDHEN, SYDVKM. CDR3 sequence reads: CASSAGFTDTQYF. In DNA, the CDR3 is TGTGCCAGCAGTGCCGGGTTCACAGATACGCAGTATTTT.

The chain has TRBV7-2 and TRBJ2-7; no reliable D call. Trimming took 4 bases from V and 0 from J, leaving 13 bases between them. CDR1 is SGHTA, CDR2 FQGNSA, per germline. The CDR3 totals 15 residues. This CDR3 is CASSSRTSSSYEQYF. The CDR3 DNA sequence: TGTGCCAGCAGCTCCCGGACGTCAAGCTCCTACGAGCAGTACTTC.